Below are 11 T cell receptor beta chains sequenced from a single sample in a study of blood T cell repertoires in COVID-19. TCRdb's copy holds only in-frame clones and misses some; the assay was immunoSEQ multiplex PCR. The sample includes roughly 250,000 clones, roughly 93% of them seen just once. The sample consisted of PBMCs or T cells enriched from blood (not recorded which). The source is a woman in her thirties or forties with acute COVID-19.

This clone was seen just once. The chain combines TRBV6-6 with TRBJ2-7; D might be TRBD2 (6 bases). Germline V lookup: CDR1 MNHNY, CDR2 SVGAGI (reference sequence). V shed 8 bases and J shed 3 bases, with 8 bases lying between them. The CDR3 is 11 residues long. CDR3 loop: CASLGGYEQYF. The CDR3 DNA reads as TGTGCCAGCCTGGGGGGCTACGAGCAGTACTTC.

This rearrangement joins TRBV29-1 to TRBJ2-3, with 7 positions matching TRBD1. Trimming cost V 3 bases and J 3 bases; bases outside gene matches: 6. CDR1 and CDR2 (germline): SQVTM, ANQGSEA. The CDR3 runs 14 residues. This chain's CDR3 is CSVDDRAVTDTQYF. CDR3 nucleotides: TGCAGCGTTGACGACAGGGCTGTGACAGATACGCAGTATTTT.

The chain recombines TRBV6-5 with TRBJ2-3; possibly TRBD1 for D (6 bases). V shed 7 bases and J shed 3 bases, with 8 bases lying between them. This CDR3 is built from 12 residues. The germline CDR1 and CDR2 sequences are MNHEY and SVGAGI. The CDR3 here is CASTGQTDTQYF. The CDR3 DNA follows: TGTGCCAGCACCGGACAGACAGATACGCAGTATTTT.

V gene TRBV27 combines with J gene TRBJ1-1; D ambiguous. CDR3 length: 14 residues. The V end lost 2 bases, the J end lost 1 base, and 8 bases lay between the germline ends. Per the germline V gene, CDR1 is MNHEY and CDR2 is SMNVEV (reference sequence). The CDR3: CASSLLRENTEAFF. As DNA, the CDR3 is TGTGCCAGCAGTTTACTTCGGGAGAACACTGAAGCTTTCTTT.

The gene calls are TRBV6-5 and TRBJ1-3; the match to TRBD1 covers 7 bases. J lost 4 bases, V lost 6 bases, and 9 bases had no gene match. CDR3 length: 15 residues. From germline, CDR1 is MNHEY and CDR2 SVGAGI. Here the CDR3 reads CASRPTTGKGNTIYF. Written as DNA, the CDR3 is TGTGCCAGCAGGCCTACGACAGGGAAGGGAAACACCATATATTTT.

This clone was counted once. The CDR3 nucleotides read TGTGCCAGCTCACCGTCGGCAGGGGCGGGTACCGGGGAGCTGTTTTTT. It codes for CASSPSAGAGTGELFF. The V gene is TRBV18, the J gene TRBJ2-2; the D gene is possibly TRBD1 (6 bases). Looked up from germline, CDR1 is KGHSH and CDR2 is LQKENI. The CDR3 spans 16 residues. V was cut by 3 bases and J by 5 bases, with 16 bases left in between.

CDR3 DNA sequence: TGCAGCGTCCGACGCGTATCGGGACAGGGGGTCGGCGGTGGCTACACCTTC. Translation gives CSVRRVSGQGVGGGYTF. The chain links TRBV29-1 to TRBJ1-2; TRBD1 matches at 11 bases. Germline CDR1 is SQVTM and CDR2 is ANQGSEA. Trimming took 6 bases from V and 7 from J; bases not matched to a gene: 19. The CDR3 extends over 17 amino acids.

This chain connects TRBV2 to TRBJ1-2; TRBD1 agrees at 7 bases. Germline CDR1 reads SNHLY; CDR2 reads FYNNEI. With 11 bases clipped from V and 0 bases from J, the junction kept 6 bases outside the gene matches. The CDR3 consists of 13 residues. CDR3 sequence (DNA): TGTGCCTCAAGAGGGGGCACTAACTATGGCTACACCTTC. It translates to CASRGGTNYGYTF.

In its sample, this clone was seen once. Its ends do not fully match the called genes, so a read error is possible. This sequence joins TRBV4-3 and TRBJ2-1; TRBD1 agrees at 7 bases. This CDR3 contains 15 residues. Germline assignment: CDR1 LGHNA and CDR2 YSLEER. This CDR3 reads CASSKDRAPYNEQFF. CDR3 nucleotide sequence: TGCGCCAGCAGCAAAGACAGGGCCCCCTACAATGAGCAGTTCTTC.

The CDR3, as DNA: TGTGCCAGCAGTTTAGGGGACAATACCTACGAGCAGTACTTC. Residues: CASSLGDNTYEQYF. The chain joins TRBV28 to TRBJ2-7; weak D call: TRBD1 (6 bases). The germline V gene encodes CDR1 MDHEN and CDR2 SYDVKM. CDR3 length: 14 residues. The germline V and J ends were trimmed by 2 bases and 2 bases, with 10 bases remaining between them.

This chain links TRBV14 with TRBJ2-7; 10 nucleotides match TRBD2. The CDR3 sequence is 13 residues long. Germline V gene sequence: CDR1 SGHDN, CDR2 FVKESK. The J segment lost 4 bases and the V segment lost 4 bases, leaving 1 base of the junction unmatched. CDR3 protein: CASSRTSGYEQYF. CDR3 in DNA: TGTGCCAGCAGCCGGACTAGCGGTTACGAGCAGTACTTC.